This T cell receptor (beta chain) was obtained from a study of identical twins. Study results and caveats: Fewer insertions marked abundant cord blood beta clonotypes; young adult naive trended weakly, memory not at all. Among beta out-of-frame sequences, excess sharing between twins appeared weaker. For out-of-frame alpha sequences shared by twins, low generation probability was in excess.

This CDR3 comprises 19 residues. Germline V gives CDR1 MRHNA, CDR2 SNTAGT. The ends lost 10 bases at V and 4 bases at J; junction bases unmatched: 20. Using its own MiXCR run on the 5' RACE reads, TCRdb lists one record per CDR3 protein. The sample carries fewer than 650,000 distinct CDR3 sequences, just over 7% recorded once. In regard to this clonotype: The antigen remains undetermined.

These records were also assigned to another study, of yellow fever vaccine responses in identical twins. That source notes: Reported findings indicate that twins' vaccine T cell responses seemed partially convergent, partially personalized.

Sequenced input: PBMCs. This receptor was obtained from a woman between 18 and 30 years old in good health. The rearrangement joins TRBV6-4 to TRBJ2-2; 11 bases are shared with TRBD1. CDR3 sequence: CAISLSSGTGGQATGELFF. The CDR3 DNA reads TGTGCCATCAGCTTATCCTCTGGGACAGGGGGACAGGCCACCGGGGAGCTGTTTTTT.